The text below deals with one T cell receptor beta chain. Its specificity is not known. The data derive from a study of T cells after yellow fever vaccination. Study-wide points: The presence of abundant clonotypes contaminating from the bulk population was possible in FACS-sorted repertoires. A secondary response was less intense yet reached its peak sooner, at day 5 versus 15. CD4 and CD8 compartments shared a small share of clonotypes. Subsequent booster samples again held most clones from primary vaccination (96% CD4, 85% to 90% CD8).

Germline lookup yields CDR1 LGHDT and CDR2 YNNKEL (reference sequence). CDR3 length equals 15 residues. Between the trimmed V and J ends, which lost 4 bases and 3 bases, there was a span of 12 bases. Each CDR3 protein gets one entry after TCRdb re-called the 5' RACE reads with MiXCR. The sample has around 340,000 distinct CDR3 sequences, under 15% seen once. This specimen consisted of CD4+ T cells sorted from PBMCs, obtained 15 days after the yellow fever booster vaccination. The TCR comes from a man between 18 and 35 years old who received the YFV17D yellow fever vaccine. J is TRBJ2-2 and V is TRBV3-1; D gene ambiguous. CDR3 bases: TGTGCCAGCAGCCTGCTGTCAGACTACACCGGGGAGCTGTTTTTT. Residues: CASSLLSDYTGELFF.